This T cell receptor beta chain was retrieved from a study of chemoradiotherapy in HPV16-positive cancers. The CDR3 runs 12 residues. Germline CDR1 and CDR2: SNHLY and FYNNEI. The junction had 8 bases not matched to a gene; V was cut back by 11 bases and J by 5 bases. With regard to this clone: Its antigen is unidentified.

Profiled with immunoSEQ multiplex PCR; TCRdb holds only in-frame clones, not every one. This table has over 2,000 clones, around 80% appearing once. Points from the study as a whole: In HPV16-positive patients, HPV-responsive T-cell expansion tracked better recurrence-free survival. Candidate HPV-specific clones and E7-related TCR motifs grew in tumor during treatment.

This material consisted of tumor tissue, taken from a patient who underwent chemoradiotherapy. The chain recombines TRBV2 with TRBJ1-2, with TRBD1 matching 7 bases. This TCR was recovered from a human donor with HPV-associated anogenital cancer. CDR3 amino acids: CAGDREGYGYTF. The CDR3 DNA sequence: TGTGCCGGTGACAGGGAAGGATATGGCTACACCTTC.